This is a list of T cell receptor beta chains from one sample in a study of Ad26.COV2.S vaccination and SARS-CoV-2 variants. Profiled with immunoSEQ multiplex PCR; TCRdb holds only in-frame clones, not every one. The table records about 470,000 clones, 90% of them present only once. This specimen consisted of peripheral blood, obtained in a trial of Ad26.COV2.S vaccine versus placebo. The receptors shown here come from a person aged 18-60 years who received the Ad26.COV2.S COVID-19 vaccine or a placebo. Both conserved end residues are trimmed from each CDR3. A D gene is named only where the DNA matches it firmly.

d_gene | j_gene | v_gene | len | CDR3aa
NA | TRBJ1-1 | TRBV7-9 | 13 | ASSLGTAMNTEAF
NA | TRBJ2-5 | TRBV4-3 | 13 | ASSQVSGRQETQY
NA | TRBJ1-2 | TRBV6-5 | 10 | ASKSGAYGYT
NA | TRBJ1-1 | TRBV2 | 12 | ASTSGNFGTEAF
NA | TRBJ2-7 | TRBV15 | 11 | ATSRDTRGEQY
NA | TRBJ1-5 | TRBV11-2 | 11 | ASSSGGNQPQH
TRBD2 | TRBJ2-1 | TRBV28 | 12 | ASTDSGTRFEQF
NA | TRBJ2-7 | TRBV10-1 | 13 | ASSDGLDIPYEQY
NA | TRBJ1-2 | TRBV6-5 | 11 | ASSPGETYGYT
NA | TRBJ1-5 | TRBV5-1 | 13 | ASSLDAGGNQPQH
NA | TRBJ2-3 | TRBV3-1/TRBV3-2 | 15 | ASSQDLPGWGADTQY
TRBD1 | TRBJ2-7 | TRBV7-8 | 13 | ASSFLQGMSYEQY
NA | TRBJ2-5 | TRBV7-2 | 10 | ASSLREETQY
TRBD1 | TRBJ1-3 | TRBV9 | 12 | ASSKGDRGNTIY
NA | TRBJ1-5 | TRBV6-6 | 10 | ASSRKHQPQH
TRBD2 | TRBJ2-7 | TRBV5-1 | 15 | ASSFGLAGAVSYEQY
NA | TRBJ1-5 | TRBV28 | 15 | ASSLTPSRVSNQPQH
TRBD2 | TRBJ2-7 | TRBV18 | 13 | ASSPGLAGAYEQY
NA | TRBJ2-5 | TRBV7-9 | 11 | ASRFGRGETQY
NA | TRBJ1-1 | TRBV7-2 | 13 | ASSLAGNPGIEAF
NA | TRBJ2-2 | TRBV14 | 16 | ASSQARWGPANTGELF
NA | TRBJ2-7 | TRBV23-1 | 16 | ASSQSTVKGATSYEQY
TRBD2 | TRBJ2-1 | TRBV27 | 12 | ASSFGGSRNEQF
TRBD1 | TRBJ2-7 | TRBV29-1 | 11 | SVDSTGQGEQY
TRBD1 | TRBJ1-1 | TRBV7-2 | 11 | ASSGQGVTEAF
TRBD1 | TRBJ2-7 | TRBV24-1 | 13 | ATSEWTGFSYEQY
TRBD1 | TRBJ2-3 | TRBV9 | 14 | ASSAPVGQGADTQY
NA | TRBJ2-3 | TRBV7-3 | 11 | ASSSASTDTQY
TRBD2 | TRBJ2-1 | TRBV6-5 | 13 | ASRGSGSGYNEQF
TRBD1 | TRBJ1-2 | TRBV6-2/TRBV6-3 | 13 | ASSRQGWANYGYT
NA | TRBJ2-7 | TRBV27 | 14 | ASSLSLPGGSYEQY
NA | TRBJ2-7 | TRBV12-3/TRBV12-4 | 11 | ASTLGLASEQY
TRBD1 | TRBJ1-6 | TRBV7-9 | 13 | ASSLGQGGNSPLH
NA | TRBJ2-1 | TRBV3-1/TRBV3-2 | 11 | ASSQVGVNEQF
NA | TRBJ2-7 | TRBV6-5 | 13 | ASSDRAFSSYEQY
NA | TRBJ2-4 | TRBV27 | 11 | ASSSVAKNIQY
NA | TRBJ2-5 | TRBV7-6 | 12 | ASSPGLAQETQY
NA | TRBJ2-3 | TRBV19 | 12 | ASRKGSGADTQY
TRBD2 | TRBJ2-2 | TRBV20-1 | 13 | SASEAGGHGGELF
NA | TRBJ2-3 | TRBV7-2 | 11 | ASSFGGADTQY
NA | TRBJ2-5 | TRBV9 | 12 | ASSDGSSLETQY
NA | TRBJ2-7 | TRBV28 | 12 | ASSLRTPGWEQY
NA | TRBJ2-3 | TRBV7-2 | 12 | ASSQSAGWDTQY
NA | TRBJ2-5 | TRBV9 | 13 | ASSPKEATQETQY
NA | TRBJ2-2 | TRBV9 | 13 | ASSVEGNRRGELF
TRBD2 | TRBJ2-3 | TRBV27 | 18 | ASSLFFMSGRAAVTDTQY
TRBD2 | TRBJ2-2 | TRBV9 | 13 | ASSPSGGNTGELF
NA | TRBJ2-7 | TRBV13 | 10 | ASSLVPYEQY
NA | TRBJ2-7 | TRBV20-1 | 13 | SASSLSVSPYEQY
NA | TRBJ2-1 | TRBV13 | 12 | ASSLRLDHNEQF